This T cell receptor beta chain came from a study of blood T cell repertoires in COVID-19. Study-wide background: Both acute and convalescent COVID-19 samples were obtained from the United States, Italy and Spain. The analysed material was cDNA or gDNA that came from T cells, B-cell-depleted T cells, or PBMCs.

In the authors' methods: Scientists estimated how many nucleated cells there were by amplifying reference gene primers. Measured with immunoSEQ multiplex PCR; TCRdb has only the in-frame clones, and not every one. That table supplies the V and J calls and clone size; D and trimming were determined from the DNA. This table has hundreds of thousands of clones, around nine tenths appearing once. The ends were cut back, 0 bases at V and 2 bases at J, with 11 bases in the middle. The CDR3 loop spans 15 amino acids. Germline CDR1 is SGHAT and CDR2 is FQNNGV. The rearrangement joins TRBV11-2 to TRBJ2-7; TRBD2 is a possible D gene (6 bases). The specimen sequenced was peripheral blood. The clonotype comes from a man in his forties with acute or convalescent COVID-19. DNA of the CDR3: TGTGCCAGCAGCTTAGATTCAGGGAGGCCCTACGAGCAGTACTTC. This sequence encodes CASSLDSGRPYEQYF.